This entry lists 27 T cell receptor beta chains sequenced from one sample in a study of CD8+ T cells in alopecia areata. Isolated RNA was reverse transcribed into cDNA used as the sequencing template. Using immunoSEQ multiplex PCR, the repertoire was profiled, and TCRdb retains in-frame clones only, with some absent. The repertoire includes fewer than 200,000 clones, approximately 56% of them detected once, and about 14% sits in the top ten. The sample here was CD4+ T cells sorted from blood, taken at week 0. Source of these receptors: a human donor with alopecia areata.

The sample holds a few counts of this clone. V and J are TRBV27 and TRBJ1-3; TRBD1 is a possible D gene (5 bases). Trimming cost V 3 bases and J 2 bases, with 11 bases left between them. This CDR3 contains 15 residues. Germline lookup yields CDR1 MNHEY and CDR2 SMNVEV (reference sequence). DNA for the CDR3: TGTGCCAGCAGTTTCGCACGGGGGACTGGAAACACCATATATTTT. Encoded protein: CASSFARGTGNTIYF.

This rearrangement joins TRBV29-1 to TRBJ2-7; tentative D call: TRBD2 (7 bases). V lost 4 bases, J lost 1 base, and 14 bases lay in between. This CDR3 is built from 14 residues. The V gene's germline CDR1 is SQVTM and CDR2 ANQGSEA. Here the CDR3 reads CSVGSGGISYEQYF. In DNA form, the CDR3 reads TGCAGCGTTGGGTCGGGGGGCATTTCCTACGAGCAGTACTTC.

CDR3 sequence (DNA): TGTGCCAGTCGTGGAGCTTCCTATGGCTACACCTTC. Translating gives CASRGASYGYTF. The rearrangement joins TRBV27 to TRBJ1-2; no firm D call. The CDR3 is made up of 12 amino acids. V dropped 9 bases and J dropped 4 bases, with 12 bases sitting between them. The V gene's germline CDR1 is MNHEY and CDR2 SMNVEV (reference sequence).

This clone has only a few counts. Compared with germline, one end of the junction differs, possibly owing to a read error. The chain combines TRBV11-2 with TRBJ1-3; TRBD1 matches 7 bases. The CDR3 length is 14 residues. Germline V gene data show CDR1 as SGHAT and CDR2 as FQNNGV. In DNA form, the CDR3 reads TGTGCCAGCAGCTTAGGGACAGGTCGTCCCCTCAGGGATTTT. This translates into CASSLGTGRPLRDF.

This chain joins TRBV5-1 and TRBJ2-1; D is ambiguous. CDR1 and CDR2 from the germline V gene are SGHRS and YFSETQ. The CDR3 consists of 14 residues. Between the trimmed V and J ends, which lost 4 bases and 4 bases, there was a span of 12 bases. The CDR3 here is CASSVQVGYNEQFF. The DNA for the CDR3 is TGCGCCAGCAGCGTGCAGGTGGGGTACAATGAGCAGTTCTTC. The whole variable domain, remainder taken from reference TRBV5-1 and TRBJ2-1, is KAGVTQTPRYLIKTRGQQVTLSCSPISGHRSVSWYQQTPGQGLQFLFEYFSETQRNKGNFPGRFSGRQFSNSRSEMNVSTLELGDSALYLCASSVQVGYNEQFFGPGTRLTVL.

This sequence joins TRBV2 and TRBJ2-5; maybe TRBD1 (6 bases). CDR1 and CDR2 from the germline V gene are SNHLY and FYNNEI. The V end was cut by 7 bases, the J end by 5 bases, with 17 bases between. The CDR3 sequence is 14 residues long. In DNA form, the CDR3 reads TGTGCCAGCACGGGGATTGACAGGTCGGAGACCCAGTACTTC. It codes for CASTGIDRSETQYF.

The chain employs TRBV6-5 and TRBJ1-1; the D is unclear. The CDR3 totals 14 residues. Trimming removed 0 bases at V and 4 bases at J, with 9 bases between. Looked up from germline, CDR1 is MNHEY and CDR2 is SVGAGI. CDR3 residues: CASSYSRRATEAFF. The DNA of the CDR3 is TGTGCCAGCAGTTACTCGAGAAGGGCCACTGAAGCTTTCTTT.

This chain joins TRBV30 and TRBJ2-7; maybe TRBD2 (6 bases). The CDR3 runs to 12 residues. V lost 6 bases to trimming and J lost 1 base, with 10 bases between them. Germline V gene lookup returns CDR1 GTSNPN and CDR2 SVGIG (reference sequence). The CDR3 coding sequence is TGTGCCTGCAAGACTAGTTCCTACGAGCAGTACTTC. Its protein product is CACKTSSYEQYF.

On this clone: Different DNA sequences within this sample yield the same CDR3. The chain carries TRBV29-1 and TRBJ1-1, with TRBD1 matching 8 bases. This CDR3 is built from 13 residues. V was clipped by 8 bases and J by 0 bases; unmatched bases: 5. Germline V CDR1 and CDR2: SQVTM, ANQGSEA. CDR3 protein: CSTRQGMNTEAFF. The CDR3 DNA reads TGCAGCACCCGACAGGGGATGAACACTGAAGCTTTCTTT. The full variable domain, rest sourced from reference TRBV29-1 and TRBJ1-1, is SAVISQKPSRDICQRGTSLTIQCQVDSQVTMMFWYRQQPGQSLTLIATANQGSEATYESGFVIDKFPISRPNLTFSTLTVSNMSPEDSSIYLCSTRQGMNTEAFFGQGTRLTVV.

In this sample, this clone turned up once. The gene calls are TRBV29-1 and TRBJ2-2, with 7 bases fitting TRBD2. Trimming removed 7 bases from V and 0 bases from J; junction bases left unmatched: 5. Germline CDR1 SQVTM, CDR2 ANQGSEA. The CDR3 sequence is 14 residues long. The CDR3 loop reads CSAATSPNTGELFF. The CDR3 bases are TGCAGCGCTGCGACTAGCCCGAACACCGGGGAGCTGTTTTTT.

The CDR3 DNA follows: TGTGCCAGCAGCACAGTAAACATTCAGTACTTC. Translating gives CASSTVNIQYF. The chain is built from TRBV7-9 and TRBJ2-4; no reliable D call. The germline V gene has CDR1 SEHNR and CDR2 FQNEAQ (reference sequence). The CDR3 length is 11 residues. The V end lost 5 bases, the J end lost 6 bases, and 5 bases lay between the germline ends.

The J gene is TRBJ1-2, the V gene TRBV29-1; 9 bases map to TRBD1. The CDR3 has 12 amino acids. V gave up 6 bases and J gave up 5 bases; unmatched junction bases: 4. CDR1 SQVTM and CDR2 ANQGSEA come from the germline V gene. CDR3 protein: CSVRDRAYGYTF. The CDR3 bases are TGCAGCGTGAGGGACAGGGCTTATGGCTACACCTTC.

Here the CDR3 DNA reads TGTGCCACCAGCAGAGAAGGATTGAACACTGAAGCTTTCTTT. Its translation: CATSREGLNTEAFF. The rearrangement links TRBV15 to TRBJ1-1; D ambiguous. Germline CDR1 and CDR2: LNHNV and YYDKDF (reference sequence). V was pared by 0 bases and J by 0 bases, with 5 bases between. The CDR3 is made up of 14 amino acids.

This clone was observed a few times. The chain joins TRBV10-3 to TRBJ2-1; TRBD1 is a possible D gene (6 bases). Between the trimmed V and J ends, which lost 6 bases and 9 bases, there was a span of 12 bases. The CDR3 runs to 12 residues. From germline, CDR1 is ENHRY and CDR2 SYGVKD. CDR3 nucleotides: TGTGCCATCAGGGCGTCAGGGGTTGAGCAGTTCTTC. Its translation is CAIRASGVEQFF.

The V and J genes are TRBV20-1 and TRBJ1-2; D remains ambiguous. This CDR3 region has 10 residues. Germline V gene data show CDR1 as DFQATT and CDR2 as SNEGSKA (reference sequence). The V gene lost 5 bases and the J gene lost 5 bases, with 6 bases spanning the gap. The CDR3 DNA sequence: TGCAGTGCTCAACTGTATGGCTACACCTTC. Translation: CSAQLYGYTF.

This clone has more than one count but fewer than ten. The chain is built from TRBV7-9 and TRBJ2-3, with D possibly being TRBD2 (5 bases). The V gene's germline CDR1 is SEHNR and CDR2 FQNEAQ (reference sequence). V lost 1 base and J 1 base, leaving 9 bases between the germline ends. CDR3 size: 15 residues. The CDR3 reads CASSLEAGRTDTQYF. The CDR3 bases are TGTGCCAGCAGCTTAGAGGCGGGCCGCACAGATACGCAGTATTTT.

This clone was picked up a small number of times. This chain joins TRBV4-1 and TRBJ1-2, with 8 bases lining up with TRBD1. CDR1 is MGHRA, CDR2 YSYEKL, per germline. Unmatched junction bases numbered 15, after V lost 1 base and J lost 8 bases. The CDR3 contains 17 residues. CDR3 DNA sequence: TGCGCCAGCAGCCAAGTACTGAGGCGGACAGGGTTATCGGGCTACACCTTC. As protein: CASSQVLRRTGLSGYTF.

The chain combines TRBV13 with TRBJ2-2; possibly TRBD1 for D (6 bases). Germline V lookup: CDR1 PRHDT, CDR2 FYEKMQ (reference sequence). CDR3 length: 13 amino acids. Between the trimmed V and J ends, which lost 5 bases and 6 bases, there was a span of 10 bases. The CDR3 is CASSTDRPGELFF. As DNA, the CDR3 is TGTGCCAGCAGCACTGACAGGCCCGGGGAGCTGTTTTTT.

V gene TRBV4-1 combines with J gene TRBJ2-7, with a tentative D call TRBD1 (5 bases). The germline V and J ends were trimmed by 2 bases and 3 bases, with 8 bases remaining between them. The CDR3 is 13 residues long. The germline V gene encodes CDR1 MGHRA and CDR2 YSYEKL. CDR3 coding DNA: TGCGCCAGCAGCCAACAGGGATTCTACGAGCAGTACTTC. This gives the protein CASSQQGFYEQYF.

The chain links TRBV27 to TRBJ1-5, with unresolved D. Germline lookup yields CDR1 MNHEY and CDR2 SMNVEV (reference sequence). Trimming took off 3 bases at V and 2 bases at J, with 8 bases between the two ends. This CDR3 spans 14 amino acids. The DNA for the CDR3 is TGTGCCAGCAGTTTTGGCAACGGCAATCAGCCCCAGCATTTT. This sequence encodes CASSFGNGNQPQHF.

This chain uses TRBV11-2 with TRBJ1-2; D unclear. Per germline, CDR1 SGHAT and CDR2 FQNNGV. Trimming removed 1 base from V and 6 bases from J, with 15 bases in between. CDR3 length: 15 amino acids. The CDR3 loop reads CASSLVERPGHGYTF. CDR3 DNA: TGTGCCAGCAGCTTAGTGGAAAGACCCGGGCATGGCTACACCTTC. Full variable domain (missing parts from reference TRBV11-2 and TRBJ1-2): EAGVAQSPRYKIIEKRQSVAFWCNPISGHATLYWYQQILGQGPKLLIQFQNNGVVDDSQLPKDRFSAERLKGVDSTLKIQPAKLEDSAVYLCASSLVERPGHGYTFGSGTRLTVV.

V is TRBV6-5 and J is TRBJ2-7, with 9 bases identical to TRBD1. V dropped 7 bases and J dropped 5; count of bases not matched to a gene: 3. Germline values: CDR1 MNHEY, CDR2 SVGAGI. CDR3 length equals 12 residues. This chain's CDR3 is CASTGTGNEQYF. The CDR3 DNA reads as TGTGCCAGCACCGGGACAGGGAACGAGCAGTACTTC.

The chain uses TRBV19 and TRBJ1-2, with a weak D call TRBD1 (5 bases). The V gene's germline CDR1 is LNHDA and CDR2 SQIVND (reference sequence). V lost 3 bases and J lost 5, with 16 bases in between. The CDR3 has 15 amino acids. The CDR3 bases are TGTGCCAGTAGTATGGGGGACGGCGGACCGTATGGCTACACCTTC. Protein: CASSMGDGGPYGYTF.

This sequence joins TRBV7-2 and TRBJ1-5; possible D gene TRBD1, 5 bases. This CDR3 is built from 13 residues. In germline, CDR1 is SGHTA, CDR2 FQGNSA. The V end was cut by 3 bases, the J end by 5 bases, with 8 bases between. The CDR3 region is CASSLGQDQPQHF. The CDR3 DNA follows: TGTGCCAGCAGCTTGGGGCAAGATCAGCCCCAGCATTTT.

The CDR3 loop is CASSIQDRFGYTF. The DNA of the CDR3 is TGTGCCAGTAGTATACAGGACAGGTTCGGCTACACCTTC. The chain couples TRBV19 to TRBJ1-2, with 7 bases aligning to TRBD1. This CDR3 region has 13 residues. Germline-derived CDR1 and CDR2 are LNHDA and SQIVND (reference sequence). The junction had 5 bases not matched to a gene; V was cut back by 2 bases and J by 8 bases.

This clone was seen more than once but under ten times. V is TRBV14 and J is TRBJ2-2; 12 nucleotides agree with TRBD1. The CDR3 runs to 17 residues. Unmatched junction bases numbered 11, after V lost 5 bases and J lost 7 bases. Per the germline V gene, CDR1 is SGHDN and CDR2 is FVKESK. The CDR3 spells CASSKAGTGGAVGELFF. The DNA of the CDR3 is TGTGCCAGCAGCAAAGCCGGGACAGGGGGCGCGGTCGGGGAGCTGTTTTTT.

The chain recombines TRBV2 with TRBJ2-7; D gene uncertain. Germline V gene lookup returns CDR1 SNHLY and CDR2 FYNNEI. The V and J ends lost 0 bases and 4 bases respectively, with 7 bases between them. The CDR3 contains 13 residues. The CDR3 reads CASSEASFYEQYF. As DNA, the CDR3 is TGTGCCAGCAGTGAAGCCTCCTTTTACGAGCAGTACTTC.